The present T cell receptor beta chain was sequenced within a study of response to subunit inactivated influenza vaccine (dated by TCRdb to 2016 to 2019). As for the study more broadly: To follow how T cells responded to a trivalent subunit inactivated influenza vaccine, the researchers relied on deep quantitative profiling of the T cell receptor repertoire. The research as a whole found: It was suggested by the authors that each seasonal influenza vaccination may recruit only a limited number of new T cells.

This clonotype was detected a few times. It has no known antigen specificity. No qualities accompany the bases; no much larger clone lies one base away. Library prep was done by RT-PCR. The run used an Illumina HiSeq 2500. Clones were called with MiXCR by TCRdb after fastp trimmed the public reads at Q25, and only in-frame beta chains were retained. Rows with one shared CDR3 protein collapse into an entry with the most common genes and DNA. The sample data list around 570,000 distinct CDR3 sequences, and 11% of these were observed just once. The ten biggest clones cover 8% to 13% of the sample. Reading the germline V gene gives CDR1 LGHNA and CDR2 YNFKEQ. Inclusive of the bounding cysteine and phenylalanine, the CDR3 is 17 residues long. Solely the CDR3 DNA is kept, with 51 bases framed from the first base. V ends up 4 bases short and J 4 bases short, with an unmatched junction base count of 12. The sample was also reused in another study, on T cells expressing NK-cell markers. The second study's authors report: TCR beta cDNA libraries were made by 5'RACE template switching that added a universal primer site and unique molecular identifiers. TCR beta-chain repertoires were profiled in sorted CD3+CD56+NKG2C+, CD3+CD56+NKG2C- and CD3+CD56-NKG2C+ T-cell subsets from several donors. Of the eight sequenced donors, seven were found to be HCMV-seropositive and one was found to be HCMV-seronegative. In several experiments an anti-gammadeltaTCR antibody was added to restrict sorting to alphabetaTCR-expressing T cells. For several donors, the dominant CD3+CD56+NKG2C+ clonotypes were among the top 10 CD8+ clonotypes and accounted for about 1.0-7.5% of CD8+ T cells. Those dominant clonotypes were again the most abundant among CD3+CD56-NKG2C+ cells in a few donors, at roughly 25-65%. It remained unclear whether the expanded NKG2C-expressing T cell clones were specific for HCMV antigens. The study sequenced eight donors, all healthy volunteers chosen at random: three men and five women. HCMV-specific IgG was detected in serum with a commercial ELISA kit to determine HCMV serostatus. Peripheral blood mononuclear cells were isolated from blood by Ficoll density gradient centrifugation. Bulk peripheral blood T-cell repertoires were additionally sequenced from unsorted PBMC for over 5 donors. cDNA synthesis was primed from the TCR beta constant segment, followed by two successive PCR amplification steps. The libraries were sequenced on Illumina HiSeq 2000/2500, MiSeq or NextSeq, producing 2 x 150 bp reads. MIGEC was used to demultiplex reads and group reads by UMI, and MiTCR was used to assemble and quantify clonotypes. Only TCR cDNA sequences supported by at least two reads were kept to exclude erroneous sequences. The tcR package was used for downstream repertoire analysis, and clonotypes were matched between fractions using CDR3 nucleotide sequence together with V segment. Antigen specificity was annotated against VDJdb with VDJmatch, allowing one amino acid substitution in CDR3.

The receptor's source is a man over 45 who received an inactivated influenza vaccine. Donor details come from another sample of the same person, matched by shared clones. In this chain, TRBV4-2 is recombined with TRBJ2-7; 11 bases in the junction line up with TRBD2. The sample in question was PBMCs from blood, obtained on the day of vaccination. The CDR3 region reads CASSPSQTSGIGYEQYF. The bases read TGTGCCAGCAGCCCCTCCCAGACTAGCGGGATAGGGTACGAGCAGTACTTC.